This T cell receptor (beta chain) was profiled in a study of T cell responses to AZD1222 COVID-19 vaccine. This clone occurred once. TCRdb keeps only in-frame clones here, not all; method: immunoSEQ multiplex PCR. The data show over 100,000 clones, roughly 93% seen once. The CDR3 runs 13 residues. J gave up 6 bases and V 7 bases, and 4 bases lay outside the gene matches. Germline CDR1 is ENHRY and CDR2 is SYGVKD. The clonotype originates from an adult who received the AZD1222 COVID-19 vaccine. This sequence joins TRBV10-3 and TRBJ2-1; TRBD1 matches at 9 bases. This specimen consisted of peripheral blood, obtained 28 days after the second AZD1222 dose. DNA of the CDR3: TGTGCCATCACGGCGACAGGGGGCAATGAGCAGTTCTTC. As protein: CAITATGGNEQFF.